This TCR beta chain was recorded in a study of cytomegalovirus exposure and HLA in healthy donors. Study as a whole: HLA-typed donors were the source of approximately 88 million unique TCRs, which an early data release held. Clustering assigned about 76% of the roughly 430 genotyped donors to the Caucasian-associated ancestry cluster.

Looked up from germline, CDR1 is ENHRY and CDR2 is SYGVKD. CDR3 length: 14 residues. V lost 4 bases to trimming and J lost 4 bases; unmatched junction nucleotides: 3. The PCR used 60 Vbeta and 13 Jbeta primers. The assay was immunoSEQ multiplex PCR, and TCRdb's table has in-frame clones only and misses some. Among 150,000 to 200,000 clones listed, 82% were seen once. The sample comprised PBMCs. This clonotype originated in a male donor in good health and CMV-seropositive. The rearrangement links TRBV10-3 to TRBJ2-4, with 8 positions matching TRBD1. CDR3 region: CAISGTGGKNIQYF. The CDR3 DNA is TGTGCCATCAGTGGTACAGGGGGGAAAAACATTCAGTACTTC.